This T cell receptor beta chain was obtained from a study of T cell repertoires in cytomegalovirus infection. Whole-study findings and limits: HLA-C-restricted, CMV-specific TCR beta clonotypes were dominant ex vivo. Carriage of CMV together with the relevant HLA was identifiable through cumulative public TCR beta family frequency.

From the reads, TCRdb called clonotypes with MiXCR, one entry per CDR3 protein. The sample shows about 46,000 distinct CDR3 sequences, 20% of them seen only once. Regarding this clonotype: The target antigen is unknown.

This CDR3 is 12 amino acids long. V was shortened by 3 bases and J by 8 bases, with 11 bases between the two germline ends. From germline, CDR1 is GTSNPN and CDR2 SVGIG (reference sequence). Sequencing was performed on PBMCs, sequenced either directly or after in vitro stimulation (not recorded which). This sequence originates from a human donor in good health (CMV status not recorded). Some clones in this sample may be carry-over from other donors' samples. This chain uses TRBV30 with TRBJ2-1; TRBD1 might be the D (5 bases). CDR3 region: CAWSPWGDEQFF. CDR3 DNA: TGTGCCTGGAGCCCCTGGGGCGATGAGCAGTTCTTC.